The T cell receptor beta chain under discussion was sequenced for a study of Tregs in tolerant kidney transplant recipients. Sequenced by immunoSEQ multiplex PCR; TCRdb stores in-frame clones only, minus some. The table has 75,000 to 95,000 clones, approximately 94% seen once; the top ten hold 4.7%. Germline V gene data show CDR1 as MNHEY and CDR2 as SMNVEV (reference sequence). This CDR3 spans 15 amino acids. V lost 0 bases, J lost 2 bases, and 1 base stayed unmatched. This chain connects TRBV27 to TRBJ2-4; 7 bases are a match to TRBD2. This TCR came from a human donor in good health. Sequencing was performed on CD8+ T cells from blood. CDR3 in DNA: TGTGCCAGCAGTTTATCGGGAGGGTCCAAAAACATTCAGTACTTC. It yields the protein CASSLSGGSKNIQYF.